This is a list of T cell receptor beta chains from one sample in a study of graft-versus-host responses after intestinal transplantation. Sequenced by immunoSEQ multiplex PCR; TCRdb stores in-frame clones only, minus some. The table records around 25,000 clones, around 40% of them present only once. The sample in question was alloreactive CD4+ T cells from a mixed lymphocyte reaction culture, obtained before intestinal transplant. These receptors all stem from a human patient who received an intestinal transplant. CDR3s include the opening cysteine and the closing phenylalanine or tryptophan. The D gene is left open where the match is weak. Size is omitted from some rows. Given values are once, few, many or a class for expanded clones.

TRBV15,NA,14,NA,TRBJ2-5,TGTGCCACCAGCAGAGGGAGAGGACAAGAGACCCAGTACTTC,CATSRGRGQETQYF
TRBV6-1,medium-sized,15,NA,TRBJ1-1,TGTGCCAGCTCGCTCATATCAGACATGAACACTGAAGCTTTCTTT,CASSLISDMNTEAFF
TRBV10-3,few,23,TRBD2,TRBJ2-4,TGTGCCATCAGTGAGTCCGGGACTAGCGGGGGACCGTATAATCTTGGGAACAAAAACATTCAGTACTTC,CAISESGTSGGPYNLGNKNIQYF
TRBV9,few,14,TRBD1,TRBJ1-6,TGTGCCAGCAGCAAACAGGGGCAACTGTCACCCCTCCACTTT,CASSKQGQLSPLHF
TRBV19,NA,16,TRBD1,TRBJ2-5,TGTGCCAGTAGTAAAACGACAGGGACGTTCCAAGAGACCCAGTACTTC,CASSKTTGTFQETQYF
TRBV18,NA,14,NA,TRBJ1-4,TGTGCCAGCTCACCAGAAGGGAGGAATGAAAAACTGTTTTTT,CASSPEGRNEKLFF
TRBV9,NA,14,TRBD2,TRBJ2-1,TGTGCCAGCAGCGTAGTAGCGGGAGGGCGGGAGCAGTTCTTC,CASSVVAGGREQFF
TRBV19,NA,15,TRBD1,TRBJ1-5,TGTGCCAGTACCCCAGACAGGGATAGCAATCAGCCCCAGCATTTT,CASTPDRDSNQPQHF
TRBV19,NA,15,NA,TRBJ2-3,TGTGCCAGTAGCCCACGGAGAGTGAGCACAGATACGCAGTATTTT,CASSPRRVSTDTQYF
TRBV11-2,NA,13,NA,TRBJ1-6,TGTGCCAGCAGCTTAGCCGCAGTTTCACCCCTCCACTTT,CASSLAAVSPLHF
TRBV2,NA,15,NA,TRBJ2-1,TGTGCCAGTGGAGGCGACCAGATGAGGGGGATGGAGCAGTTCTTC,CASGGDQMRGMEQFF
TRBV7-2,few,16,NA,TRBJ2-3,TGTGCCAGCAGCCCAGGACAGTCAATTTACACAGATACGCAGTATTTT,CASSPGQSIYTDTQYF
TRBV30,NA,13,NA,TRBJ1-5,TGTGCCTGGACCTCGGGTAGCAATCAGCCCCAGCATTTT,CAWTSGSNQPQHF
TRBV5-8,NA,15,TRBD1,TRBJ1-1,TGTGCCAGCAGCCCCTGGTTGGACAGGGTTACTGAAGCTTTCTTT,CASSPWLDRVTEAFF
TRBV30,once,14,TRBD1,TRBJ2-7,TGTGCCTGGAGTCTTGGACAGGGATACTACGAGCAGTACTTC,CAWSLGQGYYEQYF